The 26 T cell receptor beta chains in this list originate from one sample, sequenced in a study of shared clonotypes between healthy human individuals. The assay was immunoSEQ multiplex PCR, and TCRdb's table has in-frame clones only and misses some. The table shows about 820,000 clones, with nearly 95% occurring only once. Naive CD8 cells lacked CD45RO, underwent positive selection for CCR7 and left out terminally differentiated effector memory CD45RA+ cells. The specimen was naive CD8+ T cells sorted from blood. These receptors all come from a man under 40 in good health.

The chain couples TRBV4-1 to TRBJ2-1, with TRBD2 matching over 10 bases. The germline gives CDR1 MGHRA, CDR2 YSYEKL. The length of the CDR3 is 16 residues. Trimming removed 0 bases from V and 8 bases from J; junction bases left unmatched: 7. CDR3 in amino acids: CASSQEGASGSDEQFF. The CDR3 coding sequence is TGCGCCAGCAGCCAAGAGGGGGCTAGCGGGAGTGATGAGCAGTTCTTC.

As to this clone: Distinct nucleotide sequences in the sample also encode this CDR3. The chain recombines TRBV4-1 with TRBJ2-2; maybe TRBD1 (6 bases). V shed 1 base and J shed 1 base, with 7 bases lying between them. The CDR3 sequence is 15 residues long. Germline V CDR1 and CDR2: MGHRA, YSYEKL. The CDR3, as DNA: TGCGCCAGCAGCCAAGTGGGACAGAACACCGGGGAGCTGTTTTTT. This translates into CASSQVGQNTGELFF.

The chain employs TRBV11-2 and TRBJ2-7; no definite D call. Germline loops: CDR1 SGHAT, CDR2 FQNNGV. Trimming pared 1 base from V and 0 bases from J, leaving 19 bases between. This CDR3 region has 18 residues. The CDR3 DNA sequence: TGTGCCAGCAGCTTAGGTTCCTCGCCTCCCTCGAGCTCCTACGAGCAGTACTTC. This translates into CASSLGSSPPSSSYEQYF.

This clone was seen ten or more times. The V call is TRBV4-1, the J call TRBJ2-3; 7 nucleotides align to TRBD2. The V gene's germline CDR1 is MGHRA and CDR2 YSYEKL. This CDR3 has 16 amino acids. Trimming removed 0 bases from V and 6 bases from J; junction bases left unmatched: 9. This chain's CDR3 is CASSQDGGLGGDTQYF. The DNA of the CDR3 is TGCGCCAGCAGCCAAGATGGAGGCTTGGGAGGGGATACGCAGTATTTT.

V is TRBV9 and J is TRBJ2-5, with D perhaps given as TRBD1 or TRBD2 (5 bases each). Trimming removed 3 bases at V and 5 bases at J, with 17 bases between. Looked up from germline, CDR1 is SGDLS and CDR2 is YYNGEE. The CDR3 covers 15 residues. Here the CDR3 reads CASSDYMRDGETQYF. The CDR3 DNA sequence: TGTGCCAGCAGCGACTACATGAGGGACGGGGAGACCCAGTACTTC.

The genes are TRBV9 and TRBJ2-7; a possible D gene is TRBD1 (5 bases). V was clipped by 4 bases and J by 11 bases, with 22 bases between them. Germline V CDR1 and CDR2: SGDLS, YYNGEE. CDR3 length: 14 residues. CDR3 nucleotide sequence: TGTGCCAGCAGCCCCACCCAATTCAGGGCGACGGAGTACTTC. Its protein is CASSPTQFRATEYF.

CDR3 DNA: TGTGCCAGCAGTCAGGGGACTAGCGGGAGGTACCTCACAGATACGCAGTATTTT. Protein sequence: CASSQGTSGRYLTDTQYF. The chain combines TRBV28 with TRBJ2-3, with TRBD2 identical over 15 bases. CDR3 length: 18 residues. Germline values: CDR1 MDHEN, CDR2 SYDVKM. V was pared by 5 bases and J by 2 bases, with 8 bases of the junction left unmatched.

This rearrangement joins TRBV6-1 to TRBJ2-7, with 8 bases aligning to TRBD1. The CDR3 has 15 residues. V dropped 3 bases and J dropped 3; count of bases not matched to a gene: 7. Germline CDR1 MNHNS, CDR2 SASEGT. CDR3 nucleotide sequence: TGTGCCAGCAGTGAGTCCGGGACAGGCTACTACGAGCAGTACTTC. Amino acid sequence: CASSESGTGYYEQYF.

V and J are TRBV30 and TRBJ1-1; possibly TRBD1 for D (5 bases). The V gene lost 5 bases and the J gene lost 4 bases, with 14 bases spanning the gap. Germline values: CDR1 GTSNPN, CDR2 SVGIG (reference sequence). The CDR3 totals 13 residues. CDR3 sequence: CAWGGSGSTEAFF. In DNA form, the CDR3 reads TGTGCCTGGGGGGGTTCTGGGAGCACTGAAGCTTTCTTT.

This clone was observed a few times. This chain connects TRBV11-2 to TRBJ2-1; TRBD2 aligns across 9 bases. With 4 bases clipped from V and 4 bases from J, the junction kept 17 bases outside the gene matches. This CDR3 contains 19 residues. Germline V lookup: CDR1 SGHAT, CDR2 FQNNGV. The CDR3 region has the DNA TGTGCCAGCAGCTCCTACCCCAAGACTAGCGGAGCCTTTTACAATGAGCAGTTCTTC. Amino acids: CASSSYPKTSGAFYNEQFF.

CDR3 bases: TGTGCCAGCAGCTTAGAGGGTACTAGCGGGAGGGCCGGGCAGTTCTTC. This encodes CASSLEGTSGRAGQFF. V and J are TRBV7-9 and TRBJ2-1, with TRBD2 identical over 13 bases. The CDR3 totals 16 residues. Germline-derived CDR1 and CDR2 are SEHNR and FQNEAQ (reference sequence). Losses at the gene ends were 1 base for V and 12 bases for J; bases not matched to a gene: 9.

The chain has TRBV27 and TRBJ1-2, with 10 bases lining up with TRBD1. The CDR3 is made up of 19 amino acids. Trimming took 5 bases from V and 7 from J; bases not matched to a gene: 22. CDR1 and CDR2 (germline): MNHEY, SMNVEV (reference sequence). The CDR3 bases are TGTGCCAGCAGTCCGGCCCCGGGACAGGGGTTGTCTCGTGTAAGTGGCTACACCTTC. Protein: CASSPAPGQGLSRVSGYTF.

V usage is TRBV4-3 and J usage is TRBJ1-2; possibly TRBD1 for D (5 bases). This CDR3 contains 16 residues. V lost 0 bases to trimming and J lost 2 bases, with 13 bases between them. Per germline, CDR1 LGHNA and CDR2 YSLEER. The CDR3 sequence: CASSQDRGVLNYGYTF. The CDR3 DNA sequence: TGCGCCAGCAGCCAAGATCGGGGGGTTTTGAACTATGGCTACACCTTC.

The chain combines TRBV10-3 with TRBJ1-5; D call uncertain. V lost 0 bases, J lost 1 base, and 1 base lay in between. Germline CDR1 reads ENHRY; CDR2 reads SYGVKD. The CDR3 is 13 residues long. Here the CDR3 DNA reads TGTGCCATCAGTGAGTCAAGCAATCAGCCCCAGCATTTT. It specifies CAISESSNQPQHF.

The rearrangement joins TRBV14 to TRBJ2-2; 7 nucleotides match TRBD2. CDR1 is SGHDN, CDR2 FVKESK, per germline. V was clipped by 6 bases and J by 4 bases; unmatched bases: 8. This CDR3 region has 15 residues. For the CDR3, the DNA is TGTGCCAGCAGTAGAGGGAGGGGCGGCACCGGGGAGCTGTTTTTT. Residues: CASSRGRGGTGELFF.

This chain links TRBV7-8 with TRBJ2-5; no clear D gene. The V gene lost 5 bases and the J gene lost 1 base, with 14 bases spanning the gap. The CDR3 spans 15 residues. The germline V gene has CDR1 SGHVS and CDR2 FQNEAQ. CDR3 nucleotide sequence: TGTGCCAGCAGCCCGCGGAATGAGCGCCAAGAGACCCAGTACTTC. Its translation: CASSPRNERQETQYF.

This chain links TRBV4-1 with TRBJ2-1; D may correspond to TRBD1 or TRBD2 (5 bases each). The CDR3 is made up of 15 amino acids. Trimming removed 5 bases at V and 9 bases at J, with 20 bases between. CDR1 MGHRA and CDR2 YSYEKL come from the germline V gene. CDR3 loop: CASSSGGTRLGEQFF. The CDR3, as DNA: TGCGCCAGCAGCTCAGGTGGGACCCGTCTAGGTGAGCAGTTCTTC.

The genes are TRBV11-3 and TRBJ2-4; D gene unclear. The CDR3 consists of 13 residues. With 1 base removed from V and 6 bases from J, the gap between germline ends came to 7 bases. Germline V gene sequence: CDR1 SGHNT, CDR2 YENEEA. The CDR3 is CASSLASGNIQYF. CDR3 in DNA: TGTGCCAGCAGCTTAGCTAGTGGAAACATTCAGTACTTC.

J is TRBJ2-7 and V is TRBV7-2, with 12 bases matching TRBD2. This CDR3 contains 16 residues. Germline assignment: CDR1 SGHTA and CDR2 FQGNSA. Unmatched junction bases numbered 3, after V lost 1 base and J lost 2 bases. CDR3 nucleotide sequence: TGTGCCAGCAGCTTAGGACTAGCGGGAGATGCCTACGAGCAGTACTTC. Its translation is CASSLGLAGDAYEQYF.

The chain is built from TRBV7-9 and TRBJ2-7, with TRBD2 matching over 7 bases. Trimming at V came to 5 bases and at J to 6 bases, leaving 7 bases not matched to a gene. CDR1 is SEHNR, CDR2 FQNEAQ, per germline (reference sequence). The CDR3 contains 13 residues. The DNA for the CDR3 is TGTGCCAGCAGCCCATTGACTAGCTCCGAGCAGTACTTC. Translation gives CASSPLTSSEQYF.

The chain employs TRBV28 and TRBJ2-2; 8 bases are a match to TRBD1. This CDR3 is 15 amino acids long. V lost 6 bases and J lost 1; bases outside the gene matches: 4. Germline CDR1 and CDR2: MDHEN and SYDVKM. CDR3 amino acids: CASSRGPGNTGELFF. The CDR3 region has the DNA TGTGCCAGCAGCAGGGGGCCGGGGAACACCGGGGAGCTGTTTTTT.

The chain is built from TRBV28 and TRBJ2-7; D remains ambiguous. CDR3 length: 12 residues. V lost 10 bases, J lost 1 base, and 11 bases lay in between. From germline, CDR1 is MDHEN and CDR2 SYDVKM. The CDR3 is CAIAPHSYEQYF. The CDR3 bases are TGTGCCATCGCTCCGCATTCCTACGAGCAGTACTTC.

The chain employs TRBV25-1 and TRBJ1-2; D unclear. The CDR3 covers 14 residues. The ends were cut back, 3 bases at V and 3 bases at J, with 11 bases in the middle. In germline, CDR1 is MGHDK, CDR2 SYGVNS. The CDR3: CASSELGVYYGYTF. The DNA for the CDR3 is TGTGCCAGCAGTGAGCTGGGTGTTTACTATGGCTACACCTTC.

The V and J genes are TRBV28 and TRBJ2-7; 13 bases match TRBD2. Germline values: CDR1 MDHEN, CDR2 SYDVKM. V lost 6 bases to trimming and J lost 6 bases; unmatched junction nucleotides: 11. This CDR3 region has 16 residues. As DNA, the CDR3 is TGTGCCAGCAGCGATGGACTAGCGGGAGTTCTGGGCGAGCAGTACTTC. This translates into CASSDGLAGVLGEQYF.

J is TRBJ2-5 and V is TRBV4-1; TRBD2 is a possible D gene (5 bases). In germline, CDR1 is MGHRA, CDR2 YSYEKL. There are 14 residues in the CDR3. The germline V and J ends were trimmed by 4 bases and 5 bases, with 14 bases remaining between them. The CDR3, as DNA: TGCGCCAGCAGCCCTCGGCGGGTAGGGGAGACCCAGTACTTC. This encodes CASSPRRVGETQYF.

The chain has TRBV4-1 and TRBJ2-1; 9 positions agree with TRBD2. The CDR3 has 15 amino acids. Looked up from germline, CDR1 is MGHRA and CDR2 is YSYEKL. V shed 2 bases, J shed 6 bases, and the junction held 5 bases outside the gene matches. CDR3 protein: CASSQQREASNEQFF. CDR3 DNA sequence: TGCGCCAGCAGCCAACAGCGGGAGGCATCCAATGAGCAGTTCTTC.